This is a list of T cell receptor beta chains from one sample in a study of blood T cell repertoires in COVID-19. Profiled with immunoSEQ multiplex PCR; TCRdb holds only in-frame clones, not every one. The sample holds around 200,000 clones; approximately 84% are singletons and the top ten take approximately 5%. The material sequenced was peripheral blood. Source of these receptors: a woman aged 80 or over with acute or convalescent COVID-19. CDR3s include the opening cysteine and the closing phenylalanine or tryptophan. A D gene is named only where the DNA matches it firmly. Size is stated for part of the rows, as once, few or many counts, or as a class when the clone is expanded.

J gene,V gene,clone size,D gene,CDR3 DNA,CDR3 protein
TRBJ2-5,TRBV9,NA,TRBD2,TGTGCCAGCAGCCGGACTAGCGAGCAACAAGAGACCCAGTACTTC,CASSRTSEQQETQYF
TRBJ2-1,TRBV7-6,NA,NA,TGTGCCAGCAGCTCAGGATACAATGAGCAGTTCTTC,CASSSGYNEQFF
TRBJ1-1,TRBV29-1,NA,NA,TGCAGCGCTCTCCTGCCCGAGCCTAGCACTGAAGCTTTCTTT,CSALLPEPSTEAFF
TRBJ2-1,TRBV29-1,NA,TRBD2,TGCAGCGTTGAAGTAGTAGCGGGTTACAATGAGCAGTTCTTC,CSVEVVAGYNEQFF
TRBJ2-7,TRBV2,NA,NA,TGTGCCAGCAGAGTACAGGGTTTGGATGAGCAGTACTTC,CASRVQGLDEQYF
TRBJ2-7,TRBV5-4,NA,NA,TGTGCCAGCAGCTTGAGCGACAGGAGCTACGAGCAGTACTTC,CASSLSDRSYEQYF
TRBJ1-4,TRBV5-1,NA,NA,TGCGCCAGCAGCTTGGTGGCTGGGCTCCCGAATGAAAAACTGTTTTTT,CASSLVAGLPNEKLFF
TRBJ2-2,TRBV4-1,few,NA,TGCGCCAGCAGCTTCGGACAGCCGAACACCGGGGAGCTGTTTTTT,CASSFGQPNTGELFF
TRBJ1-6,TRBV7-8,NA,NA,TGTGCCAGCAGACGTACCCGGACAGAAAATTCACCCCTCCACTTT,CASRRTRTENSPLHF
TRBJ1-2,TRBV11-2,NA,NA,TGTGCCAGCAGCTTAGATCTTGATAGGTTCGGGGGCTACACCTTC,CASSLDLDRFGGYTF